These 30 T cell receptor beta chains were all obtained from the same sample, sequenced in a study of cytomegalovirus exposure and HLA in healthy donors. 13 Jbeta primers and 60 Vbeta primers were used for the PCR. Produced via immunoSEQ multiplex PCR; TCRdb's table is partial and in-frame only. The sample carries roughly 70,000 clones, around 80% recorded once. The sequencing sample was made of PBMCs. The receptors were gathered from a middle-aged man in good health and CMV-seronegative.

The chain employs TRBV28 and TRBJ2-5; 9 bases map to TRBD1. With V trimmed by 8 bases and J by 5 bases, 12 bases remained unmatched. Germline V gene lookup returns CDR1 MDHEN and CDR2 SYDVKM. This CDR3 has 15 amino acids. The CDR3 DNA follows: TGTGCCAGCCGCTTAGGGACAGGGAGGGAGGAGACCCAGTACTTC. Amino acids: CASRLGTGREETQYF.

The V gene is TRBV18, the J gene TRBJ1-1; D not resolved. V was pared by 3 bases and J by 4 bases, with 12 bases between. CDR1 KGHSH and CDR2 LQKENI come from the germline V gene. The CDR3 covers 14 residues. The chain's CDR3 is CASSPMVPGTEAFF. CDR3 DNA sequence: TGTGCCAGCTCACCCATGGTTCCCGGCACTGAAGCTTTCTTT.

V usage is TRBV7-9 and J usage is TRBJ2-7; the match to TRBD1 covers 9 bases. Germline V gives CDR1 SEHNR, CDR2 FQNEAQ (reference sequence). This CDR3 region has 15 residues. V gave up 5 bases and J gave up 5 bases; unmatched junction bases: 10. The CDR3 here is CASSPPGTGLNEQYF. The CDR3 DNA reads as TGTGCCAGCAGCCCCCCGGGGACAGGGCTCAACGAGCAGTACTTC.

The gene calls are TRBV19 and TRBJ1-2; TRBD1 matches 7 bases. The CDR3 totals 13 residues. V lost 7 bases and J lost 3; bases outside the gene matches: 5. CDR1 is LNHDA and CDR2 is SQIVND in the germline V gene (reference sequence). CDR3 sequence reads: CASTLDRHYGYTF. Here the CDR3 DNA reads TGTGCCAGTACCCTGGACAGGCACTATGGCTACACCTTC. Filled out from reference TRBV19 and TRBJ1-2, the complete variable domain reads DGGITQSPKYLFRKEGQNVTLSCEQNLNHDAMYWYRQDPGQGLRLIYYSQIVNDFQKGDIAEGYSVSREKKESFPLTVTSAQKNPTAFYLCASTLDRHYGYTFGSGTRLTVV.

This clone has only one observation. The chain links TRBV6-5 to TRBJ2-3; D gene uncertain. Germline assignment: CDR1 MNHEY and CDR2 SVGAGI. The CDR3 covers 11 residues. Trimming shortened V by 7 bases and J by 2 bases, and 4 bases separated the two germline ends. CDR3 nucleotides: TGTGCCAGCACTAACACAGATACGCAGTATTTT. Protein sequence: CASTNTDTQYF.

The chain is built from TRBV30 and TRBJ1-5; TRBD1 agrees at 11 bases. V shed 3 bases and J 4 bases; nucleotides not matched to a gene: 8. The length of the CDR3 is 16 residues. CDR1 is GTSNPN and CDR2 is SVGIG in the germline V gene (reference sequence). CDR3 sequence: CAWRESGTGGNQPQHF. The CDR3 bases are TGTGCCTGGAGGGAATCCGGGACAGGGGGTAATCAGCCCCAGCATTTT.

J is TRBJ2-7 and V is TRBV5-4, with TRBD2 matching over 7 bases. This CDR3 is 14 amino acids long. Germline V gives CDR1 SGHNT, CDR2 YYREEE (reference sequence). V lost 0 bases to trimming and J lost 3 bases; unmatched junction nucleotides: 3. The CDR3 nucleotides read TGTGCCAGCAGCTTGGAGGGACTACTCTACGAGCAGTACTTC. It codes for CASSLEGLLYEQYF.

The chain recombines TRBV7-6 with TRBJ2-1; no clear D gene. V was clipped by 5 bases and J by 6 bases, with 14 bases between them. Germline CDR1 SGHVS, CDR2 FNYEAQ. CDR3 length: 14 residues. The CDR3 nucleotides are TGTGCCAGCAGCAAACTGGCAGGCCTCAATGAGCAGTTCTTC. Its translation: CASSKLAGLNEQFF.

The V call is TRBV10-3, the J call TRBJ1-2, with D perhaps TRBD1 (6 bases). Germline lookup yields CDR1 ENHRY and CDR2 SYGVKD. Trimming cost V 3 bases and J 2 bases, with 10 bases left between them. This CDR3 has 14 residues. CDR3 bases: TGTGCCATCAGTGACTCCAGGGGAAACTATGGCTACACCTTC. Translation: CAISDSRGNYGYTF.

This clone was seen only a few times. The chain couples TRBV10-1 to TRBJ1-2; D gene ambiguous. Trimming removed 0 bases from V and 4 bases from J, with 9 bases in between. The germline CDR1 and CDR2 sequences are WNHNN and SYGVQD (reference sequence). The CDR3 covers 14 residues. The CDR3 bases are TGCGCCAGCAGTGAGTCCGCGACGGGCTATGGCTACACCTTC. This translates into CASSESATGYGYTF.

The V and J genes are TRBV9 and TRBJ1-3; D remains ambiguous. The CDR3 totals 18 residues. Germline V lookup: CDR1 SGDLS, CDR2 YYNGEE. V shed 3 bases and J shed 0 bases, with 19 bases lying between them. The CDR3 is CASSALTSGFSSGNTIYF. CDR3 bases: TGTGCCAGCAGCGCCCTCACATCCGGGTTCTCCTCTGGAAACACCATATATTTT.

This rearrangement joins TRBV6-5 to TRBJ2-7, with D tentatively TRBD2 (6 bases). CDR3 length: 15 amino acids. The germline V and J ends were trimmed by 8 bases and 3 bases, with 20 bases remaining between them. Germline CDR1 and CDR2: MNHEY and SVGAGI. This chain's CDR3 is CASGGAGTQSYEQYF. For the CDR3, the DNA is TGTGCCAGCGGAGGGGCCGGGACCCAAAGCTACGAGCAGTACTTC.

This CDR3 is CASSIGTGRWAFF. CDR3 in DNA: TGTGCCAGTAGTATCGGGACAGGGAGATGGGCTTTCTTT. This chain links TRBV19 with TRBJ1-1; 9 positions agree with TRBD1. This CDR3 is built from 13 residues. J lost 11 bases, V lost 3 bases, and 7 bases had no gene match. The V gene's germline CDR1 is LNHDA and CDR2 SQIVND (reference sequence). Full variable domain (missing parts from reference TRBV19 and TRBJ1-1): DGGITQSPKYLFRKEGQNVTLSCEQNLNHDAMYWYRQDPGQGLRLIYYSQIVNDFQKGDIAEGYSVSREKKESFPLTVTSAQKNPTAFYLCASSIGTGRWAFFGQGTRLTVV.

The CDR3 loop reads CAWSREVNEQYF. CDR3 nucleotides: TGTGCCTGGTCCAGGGAGGTCAACGAGCAGTACTTC. The chain has TRBV30 and TRBJ2-7, with TRBD2 as a possible D gene (6 bases). Trimming removed 5 bases at V and 5 bases at J, with 13 bases between. CDR3 length: 12 amino acids. Germline V gives CDR1 GTSNPN, CDR2 SVGIG (reference sequence).

The chain is built from TRBV6-6 and TRBJ2-7; TRBD1 agrees at 7 bases. The CDR3 covers 15 residues. J lost 2 bases, V lost 6 bases, and 10 bases had no gene match. CDR1 and CDR2 from the germline V gene are MNHNY and SVGAGI (reference sequence). CDR3 sequence: CASRYKTGATYEQYF. Written as DNA, the CDR3 is TGTGCCAGCAGATACAAAACAGGGGCAACCTACGAGCAGTACTTC.

This clone has just one count. The rearrangement uses TRBV5-8 and TRBJ1-5; 11 nucleotides match TRBD1. Germline V lookup: CDR1 SGHTS, CDR2 YDEGEE. This CDR3 contains 17 residues. The V gene end was trimmed by 4 bases and the J gene end by 6 bases; junction bases not matched to a gene: 12. In DNA form, the CDR3 reads TGTGCCAGCAGCCGGACAGGGGGCTTTCAAAACGTTCAGCCCCAGCATTTT. It translates to CASSRTGGFQNVQPQHF.

This clone was found a few times. The chain recombines TRBV4-2 with TRBJ2-7; TRBD2 agrees at 10 bases. The CDR3 covers 16 residues. V lost 1 base and J lost 4; bases outside the gene matches: 7. Germline assignment: CDR1 LGHNA and CDR2 YNFKEQ. CDR3 nucleotides: TGTGCCAGCAGCCAAGCCGGACTAGCGGAAGGGTACGAGCAGTACTTC. This sequence encodes CASSQAGLAEGYEQYF.

This clone has a handful of counts. The V and J genes are TRBV5-1 and TRBJ2-3, with 7 bases that match TRBD2. Germline-derived CDR1 and CDR2 are SGHRS and YFSETQ. There are 15 residues in the CDR3. The trim removed 0 bases at V and 2 bases at J, leaving 3 bases unmatched. The CDR3 coding sequence is TGCGCCAGCAGCTTGGCAGCGGGATACACAGATACGCAGTATTTT. This codes for CASSLAAGYTDTQYF.

The genes are TRBV6-6 and TRBJ1-4; the match to TRBD1 covers 10 bases. V was pared by 7 bases and J by 8 bases, with 13 bases of the junction left unmatched. The germline V gene encodes CDR1 MNHNY and CDR2 SVGAGI (reference sequence). The CDR3 has 16 amino acids. The chain's CDR3 is CASTDPDRGRIEKLFF. CDR3 bases: TGTGCCAGCACCGATCCGGACAGGGGGAGGATAGAAAAACTGTTTTTT.

The J gene is TRBJ2-7, the V gene TRBV19, with a weak D call TRBD1 (5 bases). The CDR3 consists of 15 residues. CDR1 is LNHDA, CDR2 SQIVND, per germline (reference sequence). V lost 3 bases and J 2 bases, leaving 14 bases between the germline ends. The CDR3 sequence: CASSIGANTAYEQYF. CDR3 sequence (DNA): TGTGCCAGTAGTATTGGGGCGAATACTGCCTACGAGCAGTACTTC.

The chain has TRBV7-8 and TRBJ1-6, with D possibly matching TRBD1 (5 bases). Germline V gives CDR1 SGHVS, CDR2 FQNEAQ. The germline V and J ends were trimmed by 4 bases and 0 bases, with 10 bases remaining between them. CDR3 length: 16 amino acids. CDR3 residues: CASSSRDSSYNSPLHF. In nucleotides, the CDR3 is TGTGCCAGCAGCTCGCGAGACAGCTCCTATAATTCACCCCTCCACTTT.

The rearrangement uses TRBV5-1 and TRBJ2-7; tentatively, D is TRBD1 (6 bases). Germline CDR1 SGHRS, CDR2 YFSETQ. The CDR3 is 13 residues long. Trimming removed 4 bases at V and 5 bases at J, with 13 bases between. The CDR3 region is CASSATGSDEQYF. The CDR3 region has the DNA TGCGCCAGCAGCGCCACAGGGTCGGACGAGCAGTACTTC. The whole variable domain, filled in from reference TRBV5-1 and TRBJ2-7, reads KAGVTQTPRYLIKTRGQQVTLSCSPISGHRSVSWYQQTPGQGLQFLFEYFSETQRNKGNFPGRFSGRQFSNSRSEMNVSTLELGDSALYLCASSATGSDEQYFGPGTRLTVT.

Regarding this clone: Additional DNA sequences in this sample encode the identical CDR3. The chain couples TRBV27 to TRBJ1-5, with a tentative D call TRBD1 (5 bases). CDR3 size: 16 residues. Germline loops: CDR1 MNHEY, CDR2 SMNVEV (reference sequence). Trimming left V 6 bases short and J 0 bases short, with 15 bases between. The CDR3 region is CASRTGPGDSNQPQHF. The DNA of the CDR3 is TGTGCCAGCAGAACTGGTCCGGGGGATAGCAATCAGCCCCAGCATTTT.

V usage is TRBV7-8 and J usage is TRBJ1-5, with 10 positions matching TRBD1. After removal of 5 bases from V and 2 bases from J, the junction contained 12 bases not matched to a gene. This CDR3 has 18 residues. The germline V gene encodes CDR1 SGHVS and CDR2 FQNEAQ. The chain's CDR3 is CASSPTGQGIRGNQPQHF. CDR3 bases: TGTGCCAGCAGCCCAACGGGACAGGGGATACGTGGCAATCAGCCCCAGCATTTT.

This clone showed up just a few times. V usage is TRBV5-6 and J usage is TRBJ1-1; D is ambiguous. This CDR3 has 14 amino acids. The germline CDR1 and CDR2 sequences are SGHDT and YYEEEE. Trimming pared 1 base from V and 0 bases from J, leaving 7 bases between. Here the CDR3 DNA reads TGTGCCAGCAGCTTGTGGGGAGTGAACACTGAAGCTTTCTTT. It specifies CASSLWGVNTEAFF.

This chain joins TRBV19 and TRBJ2-7; 8 bases agree with TRBD2. The J segment lost 3 bases and the V segment lost 4 bases, leaving 11 bases of the junction unmatched. Germline CDR1 LNHDA, CDR2 SQIVND (reference sequence). The CDR3 has 16 residues. The CDR3 sequence: CASSTLAGSQNYEQYF. The CDR3, as DNA: TGTGCCAGTAGTACTTTAGCGGGAAGCCAGAACTACGAGCAGTACTTC.

The V call is TRBV5-1, the J call TRBJ2-3, with TRBD2 as a possible D gene (6 bases). Germline V gene data show CDR1 as SGHRS and CDR2 as YFSETQ. The CDR3 totals 16 residues. Trimming shortened V by 0 bases and J by 2 bases, and 13 bases separated the two germline ends. Here the CDR3 DNA reads TGCGCCAGCAGCTTGGTTGGGGGACTCCCCACAGATACGCAGTATTTT. Amino acids: CASSLVGGLPTDTQYF.

A few counts support this clone. This chain uses TRBV25-1 with TRBJ1-4; no clear D gene. Germline V gives CDR1 MGHDK, CDR2 SYGVNS. With 5 bases removed from V and 8 bases from J, the gap between germline ends came to 12 bases. This CDR3 is built from 13 residues. The CDR3 DNA is TGTGCCAGCAGTTTAGCGCCACGGGAAAAACTGTTTTTT. This encodes CASSLAPREKLFF. The full variable domain, with the rest looked up from reference TRBV25-1 and TRBJ1-4, is EADIYQTPRYLVIGTGKKITLECSQTMGHDKMYWYQQDPGMELHLIHYSYGVNSTEKGDLSSESTVSRIRTEHFPLTLESARPSHTSQYLCASSLAPREKLFFGSGTQLSVL.

The chain joins TRBV6-6 to TRBJ2-7; D perhaps matches TRBD2 (6 bases). The germline CDR1 and CDR2 sequences are MNHNY and SVGAGI (reference sequence). This CDR3 spans 12 amino acids. Deletions cut 7 bases from V and 4 bases from J, with 11 bases between. CDR3 nucleotides: TGTGCCAGCAACCGGGGGTTATACGAGCAGTACTTC. This gives the protein CASNRGLYEQYF.

J is TRBJ1-5 and V is TRBV29-1; possibly TRBD1 for D (6 bases). The CDR3 consists of 13 residues. CDR1 is SQVTM and CDR2 is ANQGSEA in the germline V gene. Trimming removed 5 bases at V and 7 bases at J, with 15 bases between. The CDR3 loop reads CSVSTGSEQPQHF. The CDR3 region has the DNA TGCAGCGTTTCTACAGGGTCGGAACAGCCCCAGCATTTT.